This paragraph reports one T cell receptor (beta chain). Splitting the CD4+ cells yielded a CD45RA+ naive subset and a CD45RA-negative memory subset. This record comes from a study of shared clonotypes between healthy human individuals. TCRdb's table, derived via immunoSEQ multiplex PCR, lists solely in-frame clones and lacks some. The repertoire includes under 2.5 million clones, about 90% of them detected once, and approximately 0.4% sits in the top ten. This TCR derives from a man younger than 35 in good health. Some clones in this sample may be carry-over from other donors' samples. The specimen was naive CD4+ T cells from PBMCs. Subset defined: CD45RA+ positively selected.

The CDR3 loop is CAWAYNSPLHF. In DNA form, the CDR3 reads TGTGCCTGGGCTTATAATTCACCCCTCCACTTT. The gene calls are TRBV30 and TRBJ1-6; D is unclear. Germline loops: CDR1 GTSNPN, CDR2 SVGIG (reference sequence). CDR3 size: 11 residues. Trimming removed 5 bases from V and 4 bases from J, with 3 bases in between.